These 3 T cell receptor beta chains came from one sample sequenced in a study of T cells expressing NK-cell markers. TCRdb reprocessed the 5' RACE reads, keeping one entry per CDR3 protein, no DNA. This repertoire includes about 450,000 distinct CDR3 sequences. Sequencing was done on a sample of blood T cells: a sorted CD56 or NKG2C T cell subset, CD4+ or CD8+ T cells, or bulk PBMC T cells (not recorded which). Every receptor here comes from a woman between 18 and 75 years old in good health.

This chain uses TRBV3-1 with TRBJ2-1; without DNA, the TCRdb call of TRBD2 cannot be checked. Per germline, CDR1 LGHDT and CDR2 YNNKEL (reference sequence). This CDR3 spans 15 amino acids. CDR3 in amino acids: CASSQDSGGYNEQFF.

J is TRBJ2-2 and V is TRBV6-5; the TCRdb call, TRBD1, lacks DNA for checking. In germline, CDR1 is MNHEY, CDR2 SVGAGI. The CDR3 totals 16 residues. Here the CDR3 reads CASSYPTGYGTGELFF.

The V gene is TRBV5-1, the J gene TRBJ2-3; TCRdb gives TRBD1 as the D gene, but with no DNA this cannot be confirmed. This CDR3 is built from 17 residues. Germline V CDR1 and CDR2: SGHRS, YFSETQ. The CDR3 loop reads CASSLGHRQGRTDTQYF.